This T cell receptor (beta chain) was captured in a study of T cell changes during pregnancy in multiple sclerosis. Libraries were prepared by immunoSEQ multiplex PCR; TCRdb keeps only in-frame clonotypes and omits some of them. The table has around 35,000 clones, about 90% seen once. The CDR3 extends over 15 amino acids. The germline gives CDR1 LGHNA, CDR2 YSLEER. J lost 2 bases, V lost 4 bases, and 4 bases had no gene match. This specimen was CD8+ T cells from peripheral blood mononuclear cells, taken after pregnancy. This clonotype was sampled from a female donor with multiple sclerosis, enrolled in a pregnancy study. V usage is TRBV4-3 and J usage is TRBJ2-3; TRBD2 matches 9 bases. In DNA form, the CDR3 reads TGCGCCAGCAGCCGATTAGCGGGAGCCACAGATACGCAGTATTTT. Residues: CASSRLAGATDTQYF.